A few counts support the clone carrying this TCR beta chain. The sample belongs to a study of T cell changes during pregnancy in multiple sclerosis. The CDR3 sequence is 13 residues long. V dropped 4 bases and J dropped 0 bases, with 7 bases sitting between them. CDR1 and CDR2 from the germline V gene are SNHLY and FYNNEI. The method was immunoSEQ multiplex PCR; TCRdb's version includes in-frame clones alone and lacks a portion of them. The table has about 56,000 clones, about 91% seen once. Sequencing used CD4+ T cells from peripheral blood mononuclear cells, obtained in the second trimester of pregnancy. The receptor was derived from a female donor with multiple sclerosis, enrolled in a pregnancy study. The J gene is TRBJ2-7, the V gene TRBV2, with no clear D. Written as DNA, the CDR3 is TGTGCCAGCAGTGCGGTCGACTCCTACGAGCAGTACTTC. Its translation: CASSAVDSYEQYF.